These 20 T cell receptor beta chains were all obtained from the same sample, sequenced in a study of blood T cell repertoires in COVID-19. TCRdb keeps only in-frame clones here, not all; method: immunoSEQ multiplex PCR. The repertoire includes 95,000 to 150,000 clones, 80% of them detected once, and 20% to 30% sits in the top ten. Sequences were obtained from peripheral blood. Receptors were obtained from a human donor in a cohort sampled during active COVID-19.

For this clone: The same CDR3 also results from other DNA sequences found in this sample. The chain is built from TRBV5-4 and TRBJ2-1; 13 bases align to TRBD2. CDR1 and CDR2 from the germline V gene are SGHNT and YYREEE (reference sequence). The V gene end was trimmed by 4 bases and the J gene end by 4 bases; junction bases not matched to a gene: 2. This CDR3 has 15 amino acids. For the CDR3, the DNA is TGTGCCAGCAGCCTGACTAGCGGGGGGTACAATGAGCAGTTCTTC. This encodes CASSLTSGGYNEQFF.

The J gene is TRBJ1-1, the V gene TRBV7-2; possible D gene TRBD1, 6 bases. The CDR3 spans 15 residues. Germline CDR1 SGHTA, CDR2 FQGNSA. The V and J ends lost 5 bases and 0 bases respectively, with 13 bases between them. The CDR3 sequence is CASSTGLLMNTEAFF. The CDR3 DNA reads as TGTGCCAGCAGCACAGGGCTCCTAATGAACACTGAAGCTTTCTTT.

This chain links TRBV19 with TRBJ2-2, with D perhaps matching TRBD1 (5 bases). CDR1 and CDR2 from the germline V gene are LNHDA and SQIVND (reference sequence). V gave up 3 bases and J gave up 4 bases, with 9 bases separating them. This CDR3 spans 14 amino acids. CDR3 protein: CASSMGQVTGELFF. CDR3 DNA: TGTGCCAGTAGTATGGGGCAGGTCACCGGGGAGCTGTTTTTT.

V usage is TRBV7-3 and J usage is TRBJ2-7; the D gene is possibly TRBD1 (5 bases). The length of the CDR3 is 16 residues. The germline V gene encodes CDR1 SGHTA and CDR2 FQGTGA. Trimming pared 4 bases from V and 1 base from J, leaving 17 bases between. The CDR3 protein is CASSWGRLEDSYEQYF. The CDR3 bases are TGTGCCAGCAGCTGGGGCCGCCTAGAGGATTCCTACGAGCAGTACTTC. Combining the CDR3 with reference TRBV7-3 and TRBJ2-7 gives the whole variable domain GAGVSQTPSNKVTEKGKYVELRCDPISGHTALYWYRQSLGQGPEFLIYFQGTGAADDSGLPNDRFFAVRPEGSVSTLKIQRTERGDSAVYLCASSWGRLEDSYEQYFGPGTRLTVT.

The chain joins TRBV10-3 to TRBJ2-5; the match to TRBD1 covers 10 bases. The germline V gene has CDR1 ENHRY and CDR2 SYGVKD. V lost 5 bases to trimming and J lost 5 bases; unmatched junction nucleotides: 5. This CDR3 is built from 14 residues. The CDR3 reads CAISPGQGIETQYF. The CDR3 DNA reads TGTGCCATCAGTCCGGGACAGGGGATTGAGACCCAGTACTTC.

The chain couples TRBV5-4 to TRBJ2-5, with D possibly TRBD2 on 5 matching bases. This CDR3 is 13 amino acids long. Trimming took 1 base from V and 4 from J, leaving 8 bases between them. Germline V gives CDR1 SGHNT, CDR2 YYREEE (reference sequence). Here the CDR3 reads CASSLSGVETQYF. The DNA for the CDR3 is TGTGCCAGCAGCTTGTCCGGGGTAGAGACCCAGTACTTC.

This clone was seen once. The chain joins TRBV12-3 or TRBV12-4 to TRBJ2-7, with TRBD1 identical over 7 bases. V was pared by 1 base and J by 4 bases, with 1 base of the junction left unmatched. The CDR3 consists of 13 residues. CDR3 in amino acids: CASSLGDSYEQYF. CDR3 sequence (DNA): TGTGCCAGCAGTTTAGGGGACAGTTACGAGCAGTACTTC.

The gene calls are TRBV19 and TRBJ1-5, with D unclear. CDR3 length: 15 amino acids. V was cut by 5 bases and J by 9 bases, with 20 bases left in between. From germline, CDR1 is LNHDA and CDR2 SQIVND (reference sequence). CDR3 bases: TGTGCCAGTAGTCGAGGGCGGGCCTTCGATCGGCCCCAGCATTTT. Residues: CASSRGRAFDRPQHF.

CDR3 region: CASSIAGGDYNEQFF. CDR3 in DNA: TGTGCCAGCAGTATTGCGGGGGGCGACTACAATGAGCAGTTCTTC. This sequence joins TRBV28 and TRBJ2-1; 8 positions match TRBD2. J lost 3 bases, V lost 5 bases, and 6 bases had no gene match. Germline CDR1 and CDR2: MDHEN and SYDVKM. The CDR3 totals 15 residues.

The chain combines TRBV7-2 with TRBJ2-7; 7 nucleotides align to TRBD1. The V and J ends lost 6 bases and 1 base, in that order; junction bases with no gene match: 6. Germline CDR1 reads SGHTA; CDR2 reads FQGNSA. This CDR3 contains 14 residues. CDR3 residues: CASSRDRVSYEQYF. In nucleotides, the CDR3 is TGTGCCAGCAGTCGGGACAGAGTTTCCTACGAGCAGTACTTC.

The table lists this clone with a few counts. The V call is TRBV14, the J call TRBJ1-2, with 8 positions matching TRBD1. This CDR3 contains 15 residues. CDR1 and CDR2 from the germline V gene are SGHDN and FVKESK. V trimming: 6 bases; J trimming: 4 bases; junction bases outside the gene matches: 10. The CDR3 spells CASSRPGQALYGYTF. The CDR3 region has the DNA TGTGCCAGCAGTCGTCCGGGACAGGCTCTCTATGGCTACACCTTC.

This CDR3 is CASSGELNTEAFF. The CDR3 nucleotides are TGTGCCAGCAGTGGAGAGTTGAACACTGAAGCTTTCTTT. J is TRBJ1-1 and V is TRBV2; D ambiguous. With 4 bases removed from V and 0 bases from J, the gap between germline ends came to 6 bases. The CDR3 is made up of 13 amino acids. Germline CDR1 SNHLY, CDR2 FYNNEI.

This chain uses TRBV18 with TRBJ2-7; the D gene is possibly TRBD2 (5 bases). CDR1 is KGHSH and CDR2 is LQKENI in the germline V gene. V lost 11 bases and J lost 6, with 20 bases in between. The CDR3 contains 13 residues. The CDR3 sequence: CASLREPVGEQYF. CDR3 coding DNA: TGTGCCTCCTTGAGGGAGCCTGTAGGCGAGCAGTACTTC.

This clone appeared a single time. V gene TRBV7-9 combines with J gene TRBJ1-5; D might be TRBD1 (6 bases). In germline, CDR1 is SEHNR, CDR2 FQNEAQ (reference sequence). Trimming stripped 3 bases from V and 4 bases from J, with 10 bases between. The CDR3 sequence is 14 residues long. CDR3 protein: CASSLDSWNQPQHF. In DNA form, the CDR3 reads TGTGCCAGCAGCTTGGACAGTTGGAATCAGCCCCAGCATTTT.

Note on this clone: Different DNA sequences within this sample yield the same CDR3. The V gene is TRBV27, the J gene TRBJ1-4; maybe TRBD1 (5 bases). Germline V gene sequence: CDR1 MNHEY, CDR2 SMNVEV (reference sequence). This CDR3 has 13 amino acids. The V and J ends lost 2 bases and 8 bases respectively, with 9 bases between them. This CDR3 reads CASSLKPGEKLFF. The CDR3 DNA sequence: TGTGCCAGCAGTTTAAAGCCAGGGGAAAAACTGTTTTTT.

This chain uses TRBV7-2 with TRBJ2-2; D remains ambiguous. CDR3 length equals 14 residues. Germline CDR1 SGHTA, CDR2 FQGNSA. V was shortened by 1 base and J by 6 bases, with 9 bases between the two germline ends. CDR3 loop: CASSLEASPGELFF. CDR3 sequence (DNA): TGTGCCAGCAGCTTAGAAGCAAGTCCCGGGGAGCTGTTTTTT. Together with reference TRBV7-2 and TRBJ2-2, the CDR3 gives the full variable domain: GAGVSQSPSNKVTEKGKDVELRCDPISGHTALYWYRQSLGQGLEFLIYFQGNSAPDKSGLPSDRFSAERTGGSVSTLTIQRTQQEDSAVYLCASSLEASPGELFFGEGSRLTVL.

The J gene is TRBJ1-2, the V gene TRBV28, with 7 positions matching TRBD1. CDR1 and CDR2 (germline): MDHEN, SYDVKM. V lost 6 bases and J lost 5; bases outside the gene matches: 9. CDR3 length: 14 residues. In nucleotides, the CDR3 is TGTGCCAGCAGCCCCTTAGGGACAGCGTATGGCTACACCTTC. Amino acid sequence: CASSPLGTAYGYTF.

The count of this clone is one. The rearrangement links TRBV19 to TRBJ1-5; weak D call: TRBD1 (6 bases). Germline V gene sequence: CDR1 LNHDA, CDR2 SQIVND (reference sequence). CDR3 length: 13 amino acids. V was trimmed by 7 bases and J by 5 bases, leaving 12 bases between them. In DNA, the CDR3 is TGTGCCAGTACCAGACAGGCCGATCAGCCCCAGCATTTT. Protein product: CASTRQADQPQHF.

The V gene is TRBV11-1, the J gene TRBJ2-1, with 10 bases fitting TRBD2. The germline CDR1 and CDR2 sequences are SGHAT and FQDESV (reference sequence). CDR3 length: 16 amino acids. V gave up 5 bases and J gave up 3 bases; unmatched junction bases: 7. In DNA form, the CDR3 reads TGTGCCAGCAGCATCAAGCGGGAGGGCCTCTACAATGAGCAGTTCTTC. Its protein product is CASSIKREGLYNEQFF. The full variable domain, its missing parts supplied by reference TRBV11-1 and TRBJ2-1, is EAEVAQSPRYKITEKSQAVAFWCDPISGHATLYWYRQILGQGPELLVQFQDESVVDDSQLPKDRFSAERLKGVDSTLKIQPAELGDSAMYLCASSIKREGLYNEQFFGPGTRLTVL.

This chain joins TRBV4-2 and TRBJ2-7, with TRBD1 identical over 7 bases. The CDR3 has 14 amino acids. V lost 0 bases, J lost 7 bases, and 6 bases stayed unmatched. CDR1 is LGHNA, CDR2 YNFKEQ, per germline. CDR3 residues: CASSQDRVDREQYF. The CDR3 coding sequence is TGTGCCAGCAGCCAAGATCGGGTGGACAGGGAGCAGTACTTC.